Presented here are 9 T cell receptor beta chains from one specimen sequenced in a study of blood T cell repertoires in COVID-19. Sequencing was performed with immunoSEQ multiplex PCR; in TCRdb, only in-frame clones are kept and a portion is missing. The sample shows under 350,000 clones, 80% to 95% of them seen only once. The sample comprised peripheral blood. The origin of the receptors is a woman aged 25 to 39 with COVID-19, enrolled during active disease.

This chain connects TRBV9 to TRBJ1-6; TRBD1 agrees at 9 bases. Per the germline V gene, CDR1 is SGDLS and CDR2 is YYNGEE. V lost 2 bases and J lost 7; bases outside the gene matches: 1. The CDR3 length is 14 residues. The DNA for the CDR3 is TGTGCCAGCAGCGTGGACAGGGGCAATTCACCCCTCCACTTT. The encoded protein is CASSVDRGNSPLHF.

This chain joins TRBV6-5 and TRBJ1-2, with a possible D match to TRBD1 (5 bases). Trimming cost V 2 bases and J 10 bases, with 11 bases left between them. The CDR3 extends over 12 amino acids. Germline loops: CDR1 MNHEY, CDR2 SVGAGI. The CDR3 nucleotides read TGTGCCAGCAGTTACCGGCGGGGCGTCTACACCTTC. It translates to CASSYRRGVYTF.

The genes are TRBV27 and TRBJ1-6, with D possibly TRBD1 on 5 matching bases. The V end lost 6 bases, the J end lost 10 bases, and 19 bases lay between the germline ends. This CDR3 is built from 15 residues. Germline values: CDR1 MNHEY, CDR2 SMNVEV (reference sequence). The CDR3 nucleotides read TGTGCCAGCAGCCTTACCGGGGGAACCCTATCACCCCTCCACTTT. Translating it yields CASSLTGGTLSPLHF.

Of note for this clone: One junction end disagrees with the germline gene, perhaps due to a read error. This rearrangement joins TRBV28 to TRBJ2-5, with a possible D match to TRBD1 (5 bases). Germline values: CDR1 MDHEN, CDR2 SYDVKM. This CDR3 has 14 residues. CDR3 in DNA: TGTGCCAGCACCCCTAGGGGCCTTCAAGGGACCCAGTACTTC. Its protein is CASTPRGLQGTQYF.

This chain joins TRBV30 and TRBJ2-1, with a possible D match to TRBD1 (5 bases). There are 13 residues in the CDR3. Trimming took off 0 bases at V and 8 bases at J, with 11 bases between the two ends. Germline V gene lookup returns CDR1 GTSNPN and CDR2 SVGIG (reference sequence). CDR3 nucleotide sequence: TGTGCCTGGAGTGTTTCAGGGTGGGATGAGCAGTTCTTC. Its protein product is CAWSVSGWDEQFF.

The chain carries TRBV5-6 and TRBJ2-3, with TRBD1 matching 9 bases. Germline CDR1 reads SGHDT; CDR2 reads YYEEEE. V lost 4 bases to trimming and J lost 5 bases; unmatched junction nucleotides: 11. The CDR3 covers 16 residues. CDR3 sequence: CASSETGGAQLDTQYF. The CDR3 nucleotides read TGTGCCAGCAGCGAAACAGGGGGCGCCCAGTTAGATACGCAGTATTTT.

The J gene is TRBJ2-3, the V gene TRBV4-1; D gene ambiguous. Per the germline V gene, CDR1 is MGHRA and CDR2 is YSYEKL. CDR3 length equals 16 residues. With 0 bases removed from V and 4 bases from J, the gap between germline ends came to 14 bases. CDR3 nucleotide sequence: TGCGCCAGCAGCCAAGATCCTATTAGTTTCTCAGATACGCAGTATTTT. As protein: CASSQDPISFSDTQYF.

The V gene is TRBV4-2, the J gene TRBJ2-7, with 7 bases fitting TRBD1. The CDR3 has 15 amino acids. Per the germline V gene, CDR1 is LGHNA and CDR2 is YNFKEQ. The junction had 7 bases not matched to a gene; V was cut back by 3 bases and J by 2 bases. The chain's CDR3 is CASSQFDRVTYEQYF. The CDR3 DNA follows: TGTGCCAGCAGCCAGTTCGACAGGGTGACCTACGAGCAGTACTTC.

This sequence joins TRBV5-4 and TRBJ2-2, with D maybe TRBD2 (6 bases). The CDR3 contains 16 residues. V was trimmed by 4 bases and J by 6 bases, leaving 19 bases between them. The germline CDR1 and CDR2 sequences are SGHNT and YYREEE (reference sequence). Written as DNA, the CDR3 is TGTGCCAGCAGCCCCCAGCGCGTGTCGGGAGCCGGGGAGCTGTTTTTT. Amino acid sequence: CASSPQRVSGAGELFF.